Described below is a single T cell receptor beta chain sequence and its context. The antigen is not known. The read ends 3 residues early relative to the CDR3; the germline J gene fills the gap. The sample comes from a study of T cells in women clearing cervical HPV infection. Study-wide results and caveats: T-cell numbers per sample were unknown and may explain richness differences. Richness plus V gene abundances separated cases from controls with AUC around 0.8.

Using immunoSEQ multiplex PCR, the repertoire was profiled, and TCRdb retains in-frame clones only, with some absent. The clone table shows roughly 30,000 clones, with the ten largest holding about 4.3%. This CDR3 contains 13 residues. V was pared by 3 bases and J by 8 bases, with 4 bases of the junction left unmatched. Germline CDR1 is LNHDA and CDR2 is SQIVND (reference sequence). The sequencing sample was made of blood buffy coat. The receptor was isolated from a woman between 18 and 75 years old with a cervical HPV16 infection that either progressed to CIN3+ or cleared (not recorded which). The V gene is TRBV19, the J gene TRBJ1-5, with TRBD1 matching 7 bases. The CDR3: CASSIRQGEPQHF. The CDR3 bases that were read are TGTGCCAGTAGTATTCGACAGGGAGAGCCC.